This T cell receptor (beta chain) was documented in a study of beta chain features in type 1 diabetes. General observations from the study: Any HLA effect on TCRB rearrangement was left unresolved by small sub-analyses. Comparison showed that naive, central memory and Treg TCRB repertoires appeared more similar among patients than among healthy donors. Diminished insertions and augmented deletions at VDJ junctions characterized type 1 diabetes patients. Among all four CD4+ subsets, Type 1 diabetes patients had TCRB CDR3s that were moderately but significantly shorter.

The J segment lost 6 bases and the V segment lost 7 bases, leaving 5 bases of the junction unmatched. The CDR3 spans 12 residues. Germline V gives CDR1 SQVTM, CDR2 ANQGSEA. A remark on this clone: The antigen is undetermined.

The authors reverse transcribed all of the isolated RNA, so sequencing captured expressed TCRB transcripts. This table comes from immunoSEQ multiplex PCR, and its TCRdb copy is limited to in-frame clones, with some not included. Of a few hundred thousand clones in the sample, roughly an eighth are singletons; the top ten hold approximately 0.01%. This chain joins TRBV29-1 and TRBJ2-1, with 8 bases matching TRBD2. This receptor was obtained from a woman aged 18-35 years with type 1 diabetes. The sequenced sample consisted of naive CD4+ T cells from blood. This CDR3 reads CSAPGGGNEQFF. CDR3 DNA sequence: TGCAGCGCCCCGGGGGGGGGCAATGAGCAGTTCTTC.